Below, one T cell receptor (beta chain) is given with its context. Its antigen is not identified. Naive-designated CD8 cells lacked CD45RO, were positively enriched for CCR7, and omitted terminally differentiated effector memory CD45RA+ cells. The data derive from a study of shared clonotypes between healthy human individuals. Study-wide results and limits: Some naive CD4 clonotypes, roughly 4.8%, turned up in common across a few donors. Among non-shared clonotypes, generation probabilities were lower than among those shared by all four donors.

The CDR3 spans 15 residues. With 0 bases removed from V and 6 bases from J, the gap between germline ends came to 14 bases. CDR1 is SGDLS and CDR2 is YYNGEE in the germline V gene. Sequencing was at deep level. Original processing methods: Junction-only immunoSEQ data arrived without quality scores, meaning filtering differed. This table comes from immunoSEQ multiplex PCR, and its TCRdb copy is limited to in-frame clones, with some not included. V and J calls and clone size are as listed in that table; D and trimming were resolved from the DNA. The sample yields over 750,000 clones, about 96% seen once.

V and J are TRBV9 and TRBJ2-3; no clear D. The clonotype originates from a man aged 30-40 years in good health. Sample: naive CD8+ T cells sorted from blood. This CDR3 reads CASSVEFNSADTQYF. The CDR3 DNA follows: TGTGCCAGCAGCGTAGAGTTCAATTCAGCTGATACGCAGTATTTT.